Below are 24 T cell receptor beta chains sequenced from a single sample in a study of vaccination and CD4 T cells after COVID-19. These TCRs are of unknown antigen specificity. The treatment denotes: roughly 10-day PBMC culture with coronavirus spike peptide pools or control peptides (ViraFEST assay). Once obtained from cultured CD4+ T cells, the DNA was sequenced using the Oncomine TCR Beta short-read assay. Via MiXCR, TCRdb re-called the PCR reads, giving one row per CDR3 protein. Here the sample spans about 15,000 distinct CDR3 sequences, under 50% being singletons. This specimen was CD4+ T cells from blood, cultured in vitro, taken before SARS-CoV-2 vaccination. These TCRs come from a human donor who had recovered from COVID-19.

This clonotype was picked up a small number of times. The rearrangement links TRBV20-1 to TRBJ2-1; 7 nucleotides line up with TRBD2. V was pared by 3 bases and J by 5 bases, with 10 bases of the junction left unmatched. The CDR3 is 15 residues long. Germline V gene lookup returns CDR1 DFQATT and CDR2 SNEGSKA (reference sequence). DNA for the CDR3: TGCAGTGCTAGCCCGGAACTAGGGACTAACAATGAGCAGTTCTTC. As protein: CSASPELGTNNEQFF.

CDR3 loop: CASSLLASGSTNTQYF. The CDR3 DNA reads TGTGCCAGCAGTTTATTGGCTAGCGGGAGTACGAATACGCAGTATTTT. The chain couples TRBV27 to TRBJ2-3; 10 nucleotides agree with TRBD2. The J segment lost 7 bases and the V segment lost 1 base, leaving 8 bases of the junction unmatched. The length of the CDR3 is 16 residues. In germline, CDR1 is MNHEY, CDR2 SMNVEV (reference sequence).

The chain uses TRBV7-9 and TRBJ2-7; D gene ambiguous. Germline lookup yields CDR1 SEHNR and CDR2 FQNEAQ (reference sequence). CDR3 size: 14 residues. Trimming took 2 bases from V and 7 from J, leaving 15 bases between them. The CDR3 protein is CASSLWPIPREQYF. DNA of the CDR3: TGTGCCAGCAGCTTATGGCCGATCCCTCGTGAGCAGTACTTC.

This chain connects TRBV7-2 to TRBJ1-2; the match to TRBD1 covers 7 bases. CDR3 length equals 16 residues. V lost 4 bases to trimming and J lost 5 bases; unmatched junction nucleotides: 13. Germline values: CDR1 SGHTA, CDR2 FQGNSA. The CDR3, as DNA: TGTGCCAGCAGCTCACTACGACAGGGCTTTGGGTATGGCTACACCTTC. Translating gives CASSSLRQGFGYGYTF.

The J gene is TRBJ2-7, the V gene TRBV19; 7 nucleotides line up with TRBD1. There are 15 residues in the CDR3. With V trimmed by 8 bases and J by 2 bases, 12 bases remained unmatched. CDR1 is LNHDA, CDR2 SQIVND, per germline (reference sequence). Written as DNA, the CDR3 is TGTGCCAGTCGTTTTAGCTGGACAGGACCCTACGAGCAGTACTTC. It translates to CASRFSWTGPYEQYF.

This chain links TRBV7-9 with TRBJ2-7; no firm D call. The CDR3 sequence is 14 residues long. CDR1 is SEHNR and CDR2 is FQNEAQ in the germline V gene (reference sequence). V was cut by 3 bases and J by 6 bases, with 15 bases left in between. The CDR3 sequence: CASSLLAPSAEQYF. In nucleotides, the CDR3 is TGTGCCAGCAGCTTGTTGGCCCCGTCAGCCGAGCAGTACTTC.

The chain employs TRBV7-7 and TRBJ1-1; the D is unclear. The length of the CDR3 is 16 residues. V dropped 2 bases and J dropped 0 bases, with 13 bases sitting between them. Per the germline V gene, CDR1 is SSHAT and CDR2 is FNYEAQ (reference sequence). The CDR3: CASSLYGRTMNTEAFF. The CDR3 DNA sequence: TGTGCCAGCAGCTTATACGGCAGGACCATGAACACTGAAGCTTTCTTT.

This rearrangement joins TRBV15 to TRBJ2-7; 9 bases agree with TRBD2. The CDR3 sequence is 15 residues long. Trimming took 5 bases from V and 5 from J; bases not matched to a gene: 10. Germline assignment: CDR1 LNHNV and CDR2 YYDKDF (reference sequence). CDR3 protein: CATSHLSGSPNEQYF. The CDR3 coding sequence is TGTGCCACCAGCCACCTTAGCGGGAGTCCCAACGAGCAGTACTTC.

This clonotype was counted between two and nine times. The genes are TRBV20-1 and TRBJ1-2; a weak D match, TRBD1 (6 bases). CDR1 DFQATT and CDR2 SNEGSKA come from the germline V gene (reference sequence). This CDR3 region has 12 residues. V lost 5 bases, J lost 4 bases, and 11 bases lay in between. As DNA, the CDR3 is TGCAGTGCTGCCCACAGGGTCTATGGCTACACCTTC. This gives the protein CSAAHRVYGYTF.

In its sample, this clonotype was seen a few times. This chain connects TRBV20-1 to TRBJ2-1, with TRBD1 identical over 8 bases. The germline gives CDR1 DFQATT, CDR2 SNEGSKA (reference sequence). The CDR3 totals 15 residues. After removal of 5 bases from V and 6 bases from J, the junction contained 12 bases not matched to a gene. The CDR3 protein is CSAETGQGIINEQFF. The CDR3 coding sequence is TGCAGTGCTGAGACTGGACAGGGCATAATCAATGAGCAGTTCTTC.

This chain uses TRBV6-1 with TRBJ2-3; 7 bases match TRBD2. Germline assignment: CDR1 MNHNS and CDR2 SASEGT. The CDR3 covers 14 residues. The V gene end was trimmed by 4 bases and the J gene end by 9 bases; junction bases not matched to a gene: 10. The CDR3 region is CASSALANSGTQYF. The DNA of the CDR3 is TGTGCCAGCAGTGCACTAGCGAATTCGGGCACGCAGTATTTT.

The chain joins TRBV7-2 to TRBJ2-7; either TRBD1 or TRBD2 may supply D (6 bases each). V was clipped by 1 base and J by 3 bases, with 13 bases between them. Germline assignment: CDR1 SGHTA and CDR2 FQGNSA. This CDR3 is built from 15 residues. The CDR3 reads CASSLGGGLYYEQYF. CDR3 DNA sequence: TGTGCCAGCAGCTTAGGTGGGGGGCTATACTACGAGCAGTACTTC. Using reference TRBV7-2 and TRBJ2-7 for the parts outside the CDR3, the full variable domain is GAGVSQSPSNKVTEKGKDVELRCDPISGHTALYWYRQSLGQGLEFLIYFQGNSAPDKSGLPSDRFSAERTGGSVSTLTIQRTQQEDSAVYLCASSLGGGLYYEQYFGPGTRLTVT.

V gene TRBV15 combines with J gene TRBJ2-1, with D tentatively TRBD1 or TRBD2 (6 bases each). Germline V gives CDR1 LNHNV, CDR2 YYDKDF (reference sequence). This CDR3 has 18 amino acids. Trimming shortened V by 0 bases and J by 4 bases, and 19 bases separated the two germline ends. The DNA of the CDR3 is TGTGCCACCAGCAGAGATTCCGGGGGCCGTACCATTTACAATGAGCAGTTCTTC. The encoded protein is CATSRDSGGRTIYNEQFF.

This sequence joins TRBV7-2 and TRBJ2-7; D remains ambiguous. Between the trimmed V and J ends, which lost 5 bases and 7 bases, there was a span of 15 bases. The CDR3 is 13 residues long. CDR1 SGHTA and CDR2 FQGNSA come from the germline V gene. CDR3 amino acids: CASSMTWSQEQYF. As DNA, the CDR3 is TGTGCCAGCAGCATGACCTGGTCCCAAGAGCAGTACTTC.

The CDR3, as DNA: TGTGCCACCAACAAGGGGGAGGGCCTCGATACGCAGTATTTT. This translates into CATNKGEGLDTQYF. The chain recombines TRBV6-1 with TRBJ2-3; D is possibly TRBD2 (7 bases). The CDR3 covers 14 residues. With 10 bases removed from V and 6 bases from J, the gap between germline ends came to 20 bases. Looked up from germline, CDR1 is MNHNS and CDR2 is SASEGT.

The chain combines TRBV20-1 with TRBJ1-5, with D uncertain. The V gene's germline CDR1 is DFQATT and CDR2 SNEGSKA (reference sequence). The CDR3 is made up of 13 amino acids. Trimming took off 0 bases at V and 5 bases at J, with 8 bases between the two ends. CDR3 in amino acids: CSARDRLYQPQHF. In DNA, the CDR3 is TGCAGTGCTAGAGATCGTCTCTATCAGCCCCAGCATTTT.

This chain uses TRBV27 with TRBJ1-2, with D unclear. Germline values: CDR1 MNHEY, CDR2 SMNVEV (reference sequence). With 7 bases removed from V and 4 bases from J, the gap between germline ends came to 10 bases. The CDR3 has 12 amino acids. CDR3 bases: TGTGCCAGCACCCTAACCAGCTATGGCTACACCTTC. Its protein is CASTLTSYGYTF.

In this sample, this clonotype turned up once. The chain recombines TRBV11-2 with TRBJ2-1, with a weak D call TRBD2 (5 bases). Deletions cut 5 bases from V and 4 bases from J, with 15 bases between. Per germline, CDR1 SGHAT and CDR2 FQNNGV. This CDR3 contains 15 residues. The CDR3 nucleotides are TGTGCCAGCAGCCCTTTGGCGGGCCGATACAATGAGCAGTTCTTC. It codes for CASSPLAGRYNEQFF.

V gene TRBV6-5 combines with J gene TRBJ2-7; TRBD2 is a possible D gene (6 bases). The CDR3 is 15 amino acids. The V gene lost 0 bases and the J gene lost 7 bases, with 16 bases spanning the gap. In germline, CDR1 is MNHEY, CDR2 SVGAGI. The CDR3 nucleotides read TGTGCCAGCAGTTACTCTGTCGGGGGAGCGGGTGAGCAGTACTTC. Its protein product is CASSYSVGGAGEQYF.

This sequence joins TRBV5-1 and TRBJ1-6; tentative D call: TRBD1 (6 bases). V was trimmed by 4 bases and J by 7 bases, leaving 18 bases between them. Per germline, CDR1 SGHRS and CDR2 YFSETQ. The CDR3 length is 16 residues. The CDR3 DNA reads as TGCGCCAGCAGCCCTGGTCTGGGACAAGGGAATTCACCCCTCCACTTT. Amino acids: CASSPGLGQGNSPLHF.

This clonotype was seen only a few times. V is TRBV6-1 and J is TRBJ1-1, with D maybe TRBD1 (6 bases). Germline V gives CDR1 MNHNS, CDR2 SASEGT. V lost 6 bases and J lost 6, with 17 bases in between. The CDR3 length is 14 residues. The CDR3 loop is CASRSQGLGAEAFF. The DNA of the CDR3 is TGTGCCAGCAGGTCCCAGGGGCTGGGCGCTGAAGCTTTCTTT.

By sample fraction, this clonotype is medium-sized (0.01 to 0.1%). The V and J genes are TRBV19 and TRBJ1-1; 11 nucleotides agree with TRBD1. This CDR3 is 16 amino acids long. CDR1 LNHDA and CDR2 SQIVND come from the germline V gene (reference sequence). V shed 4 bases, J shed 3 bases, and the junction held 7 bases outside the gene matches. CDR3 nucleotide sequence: TGTGCCAGTAGTACCGGGACAGGGGGTTGGGACACTGAAGCTTTCTTT. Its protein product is CASSTGTGGWDTEAFF.

Here the CDR3 reads CASSVRVAYGYTF. The CDR3 DNA reads TGTGCCAGCAGTGTCAGGGTCGCCTATGGCTACACCTTC. The rearrangement joins TRBV6-2 or TRBV6-3 to TRBJ1-2, with a weak D call TRBD1 (5 bases). V lost 5 bases, J lost 4 bases, and 11 bases lay in between. The CDR3 covers 13 residues. Looked up from germline, CDR1 is MNHEY and CDR2 is SVGEGT.

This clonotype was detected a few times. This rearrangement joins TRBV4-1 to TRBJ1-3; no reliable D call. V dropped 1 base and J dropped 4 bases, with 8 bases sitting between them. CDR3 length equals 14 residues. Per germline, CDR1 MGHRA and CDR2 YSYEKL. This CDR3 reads CASSQGGTGNTIYF. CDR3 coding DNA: TGCGCCAGCAGCCAAGGGGGTACAGGAAACACCATATATTTT.